The rows below give T cell receptor beta chains drawn from one sample of a study of cytomegalovirus exposure and HLA in healthy donors. Produced via immunoSEQ multiplex PCR; TCRdb's table is partial and in-frame only. The repertoire holds 150,000 or so clones, roughly 80% seen once, with over 4% in the top ten. The sequenced sample was PBMCs. These receptors were taken from a man aged 45-65 years in good health and CMV-seropositive. CDR3s include the opening cysteine and the closing phenylalanine or tryptophan. The order of the fields is J gene, V gene, D gene, clone size, CDR3 DNA, CDR3 protein. The D gene is left open where the match is weak. The size of a clone is reported for some rows only, either as once, few or many, or as a class for expanded clones.

TRBJ2-7 | TRBV2 | TRBD1 | - | TGTGCCACCATGGACAGGGCCCCCTACGAGCAGTACTTC | CATMDRAPYEQYF
TRBJ1-4 | TRBV4-1 | TRBD1 | - | TGCGCCAGCAGCCAACTGGGACAGGACCTGTTTTTT | CASSQLGQDLFF
TRBJ2-7 | TRBV5-8 | - | - | TGTGCCAGCAGCTTGGTCAGGGGTGGCGAGCAGTACTTC | CASSLVRGGEQYF
TRBJ2-7 | TRBV10-3 | - | - | TGTGCCATCTCAAAGGTGGGAGTTTACGAGCAGTACTTC | CAISKVGVYEQYF
TRBJ2-7 | TRBV4-1 | TRBD2 | - | TGCGCCAGCAGCCAGAGTACTAGCGGGCGTTCCTACGAGCAGTACTTC | CASSQSTSGRSYEQYF
TRBJ2-5 | TRBV4-3 | TRBD2 | - | TGCGCCAGCAGCCAAAGGAGCGGGGCAAACCAAGAGACCCAGTACTTC | CASSQRSGANQETQYF
TRBJ2-6 | TRBV7-3 | - | - | TGTGCCAGCAGCTTCACTAAAGGCTCTGGGGCCAACGTCCTGACTTTC | CASSFTKGSGANVLTF
TRBJ2-3 | TRBV28 | - | - | TGTGCCAGCAGTAATCGACAGGGCACAGATACGCAGTATTTT | CASSNRQGTDTQYF
TRBJ1-2 | TRBV5-4 | - | - | TGTGCCAGCAGCCTAGGCCGAGGGTGGGATGGCTACACCTTC | CASSLGRGWDGYTF
TRBJ2-1 | TRBV7-9 | TRBD2 | - | TGTGCCAGCAGCGGGACTAGCGGCAAAAGAAACAATGAGCAGTTCTTC | CASSGTSGKRNNEQFF
TRBJ2-3 | TRBV4-3 | TRBD2 | - | TGCGCCAGCAGCCAAGGGGCGGTAGCGGGGGGGCGTACAGATACGCAGTATTTT | CASSQGAVAGGRTDTQYF
TRBJ2-2 | TRBV28 | TRBD2 | once | TGTGCCAGCAGACCTGCTAGCGGGATACACGGGGAGCTGTTTTTT | CASRPASGIHGELFF
TRBJ1-1 | TRBV9 | - | - | TGTGCCAGCAGCGTAGGGGGGGCTGAAGCTTTCTTT | CASSVGGAEAFF
TRBJ2-2 | TRBV20-1 | - | once | TGCAGTGCTAGAGACGGGGGGGAGCTGTTTTTT | CSARDGGELFF
TRBJ1-3 | TRBV30 | - | - | TGTGCCTGGAGTGTACTATCTGGAAACACCATATATTTT | CAWSVLSGNTIYF
TRBJ1-3 | TRBV28 | - | few | TGTGCCAGCCAAACAGGGTATGGAAACACCATATATTTT | CASQTGYGNTIYF
TRBJ1-1 | TRBV6-5 | - | - | TGTGCCAGCAGTTTCACGAGAGACACTGAAGCTTTCTTT | CASSFTRDTEAFF
TRBJ2-5 | TRBV9 | TRBD2 | - | TGTGCCAGCAGCCCCGGACTAGCGGGTGTGGAGACCCAGTACTTC | CASSPGLAGVETQYF
TRBJ2-7 | TRBV5-6 | TRBD2 | - | TGTGCCAGCCAACTAGCGGGGGGTTACGAGCAGTACTTC | CASQLAGGYEQYF
TRBJ2-1 | TRBV14 | - | - | TGTGCCAGCAGCCCCCACTTTAGCGCGAGCTCCTACAATGAGCAGTTCTTC | CASSPHFSASSYNEQFF
TRBJ2-7 | TRBV29-1 | - | - | TGCAGCGTTGAAGCTCCGGTTCCAGGGGTGCAGTACTTC | CSVEAPVPGVQYF
TRBJ2-7 | TRBV2 | TRBD2 | - | TGTGCCAGCAGTGAAGCGGTGGGAGGGCCGTCCGAGCAGTACTTC | CASSEAVGGPSEQYF
TRBJ2-1 | TRBV28 | TRBD1 | - | TGTGCCAGCAGTTTGGCCGGAGACAGGGGGCTATCCAATGAGCAGTTCTTC | CASSLAGDRGLSNEQFF
TRBJ1-1 | TRBV11-3 | - | - | TGTGCCAGCAGCTTAGATGGCGGGGGCACTGAAGCTTTCTTT | CASSLDGGGTEAFF
TRBJ2-1 | TRBV15 | TRBD2 | - | TGTGCCACCAGCAGTGGACTAGCGGGAGGGCTTTTGGATGAGCAGTTCTTC | CATSSGLAGGLLDEQFF
TRBJ2-3 | TRBV1 | - | - | TGCACCAGCAGCCAAGAAGGTAGGACTAGCGGGGGAGATACGCAGTATTTT | CTSSQEGRTSGGDTQYF
TRBJ1-2 | TRBV6-6 | - | - | TGTGCCAGCAGTTACTCGGCGGACTTGGCTTACGGCTACACCTTC | CASSYSADLAYGYTF